What follows are 13 T cell receptor beta chains derived from one specimen sequenced in a study of blood T cell repertoires in COVID-19. TCRdb's copy holds only in-frame clones and misses some; the assay was immunoSEQ multiplex PCR. The sample contains 68,000 or so clones, roughly 84% of which appear only once. The material sequenced was peripheral blood. The receptors were sampled from a man in his forties or fifties with acute or convalescent COVID-19.

This sequence joins TRBV7-6 and TRBJ1-5; D gene ambiguous. Germline assignment: CDR1 SGHVS and CDR2 FNYEAQ. The CDR3 is 12 residues long. V was pared by 5 bases and J by 5 bases, with 7 bases between. The chain's CDR3 is CASSTTDQPQHF. CDR3 in DNA: TGTGCCAGCAGCACTACGGATCAGCCCCAGCATTTT. The entire variable domain, with the rest obtained from reference TRBV7-6 and TRBJ1-5, is as follows: GAGVSQSPRYKVTKRGQDVALRCDPISGHVSLYWYRQALGQGPEFLTYFNYEAQQDKSGLPNDRFSAERPEGSISTLTIQRTEQRDSAMYRCASSTTDQPQHFGDGTRLSIL.

This clone has a handful of counts. This sequence joins TRBV28 and TRBJ2-7; 10 bases align to TRBD2. Germline lookup yields CDR1 MDHEN and CDR2 SYDVKM. V was clipped by 3 bases and J by 1 base; unmatched bases: 6. The CDR3 consists of 16 residues. The CDR3 DNA follows: TGTGCCAGCAGTTTTCCTAGCGGGAGCCCGTCCTACGAGCAGTACTTC. It encodes CASSFPSGSPSYEQYF.

The chain recombines TRBV7-9 with TRBJ1-2, with D uncertain. This CDR3 spans 12 amino acids. Germline V gene lookup returns CDR1 SEHNR and CDR2 FQNEAQ (reference sequence). The germline V and J ends were trimmed by 2 bases and 10 bases, with 11 bases remaining between them. The CDR3 DNA follows: TGTGCCAGCAGCTTAAAGCTGGGCGTCTACACCTTC. It encodes CASSLKLGVYTF.

The chain employs TRBV5-1 and TRBJ2-5; 9 bases match TRBD2. Germline CDR1 reads SGHRS; CDR2 reads YFSETQ. The V and J ends lost 2 bases and 4 bases, in that order; junction bases with no gene match: 3. This CDR3 has 14 residues. CDR3 nucleotides: TGCGCCAGCAGCTTTAGCGGGAGAGGAGAGACCCAGTACTTC. It is translated as CASSFSGRGETQYF.

CDR3 in amino acids: CASSSIGTAGGNEQFF. The CDR3, as DNA: TGTGCCAGCAGCTCGATTGGGACAGCAGGGGGCAATGAGCAGTTCTTC. V gene TRBV11-1 combines with J gene TRBJ2-1; 7 nucleotides line up with TRBD1. Germline V gene data show CDR1 as SGHAT and CDR2 as FQDESV (reference sequence). The J segment lost 6 bases and the V segment lost 4 bases, leaving 12 bases of the junction unmatched. CDR3 length equals 16 residues.

This clone has more than one count but fewer than ten. This chain connects TRBV5-4 to TRBJ2-3; a weak D match, TRBD1 (6 bases). CDR3 length equals 14 residues. Germline V gene lookup returns CDR1 SGHNT and CDR2 YYREEE (reference sequence). Between the trimmed V and J ends, which lost 2 bases and 5 bases, there was a span of 12 bases. CDR3: CASSLGQREDTQYF. The CDR3 nucleotides are TGTGCCAGCAGCTTAGGACAGAGAGAAGATACGCAGTATTTT.

CDR3 sequence reads: CASSYSKGETEAFF. CDR3 DNA sequence: TGTGCCAGCAGTTACTCGAAGGGGGAAACTGAAGCTTTCTTT. The chain has TRBV6-5 and TRBJ1-1; a weak D match, TRBD1 (6 bases). Per germline, CDR1 MNHEY and CDR2 SVGAGI. The V and J ends lost 0 bases and 5 bases respectively, with 10 bases between them. The CDR3 consists of 14 residues.

V usage is TRBV5-1 and J usage is TRBJ2-2; weak D call: TRBD1 (5 bases). This CDR3 has 15 residues. The V end lost 2 bases, the J end lost 0 bases, and 8 bases lay between the germline ends. CDR1 is SGHRS, CDR2 YFSETQ, per germline. The CDR3 DNA is TGCGCCAGCAGCTTCCCGACAGCGAACACCGGGGAGCTGTTTTTT. It specifies CASSFPTANTGELFF.

The chain recombines TRBV5-1 with TRBJ2-7; 9 bases line up with TRBD1. This CDR3 region has 15 residues. The V gene end was trimmed by 0 bases and the J gene end by 4 bases; junction bases not matched to a gene: 5. Germline V lookup: CDR1 SGHRS, CDR2 YFSETQ. The CDR3 DNA follows: TGCGCCAGCAGCTTGGAAGGGACAGGGACATACGAGCAGTACTTC. Translating gives CASSLEGTGTYEQYF.

The V and J genes are TRBV2 and TRBJ2-7, with 8 positions matching TRBD1. V lost 6 bases to trimming and J lost 0 bases; unmatched junction nucleotides: 4. This CDR3 has 14 residues. The germline CDR1 and CDR2 sequences are SNHLY and FYNNEI. The CDR3 DNA is TGTGCCAGCAGATCGGACAGGGCCTCCTACGAGCAGTACTTC. This sequence encodes CASRSDRASYEQYF. Filled out from reference TRBV2 and TRBJ2-7, the complete variable domain reads EPEVTQTPSHQVTQMGQEVILRCVPISNHLYFYWYRQILGQKVEFLVSFYNNEISEKSEIFDDQFSVERPDGSNFTLKIRSTKLEDSAMYFCASRSDRASYEQYFGPGTRLTVT.

The chain is built from TRBV27 and TRBJ1-1; no clear D. The V and J ends lost 6 bases and 10 bases respectively, with 21 bases between them. Germline V gives CDR1 MNHEY, CDR2 SMNVEV (reference sequence). The CDR3 runs to 14 residues. The CDR3 nucleotides read TGTGCCAGCAGCCCTCCGGGCACTACCCGGGGAGCTTTCTTT. Translating gives CASSPPGTTRGAFF.

The J gene is TRBJ1-1, the V gene TRBV28; 12 bases line up with TRBD1. CDR3 size: 15 residues. The germline V gene encodes CDR1 MDHEN and CDR2 SYDVKM. V was pared by 6 bases and J by 0 bases, with 2 bases of the junction left unmatched. The CDR3 DNA follows: TGTGCCAGCAGCTGGGACAGGGGGCTGAACACTGAAGCTTTCTTT. It encodes CASSWDRGLNTEAFF.

The chain has TRBV2 and TRBJ1-2, with TRBD1 matching over 8 bases. V gave up 7 bases and J gave up 2 bases; unmatched junction bases: 9. The CDR3 spans 15 residues. The germline V gene encodes CDR1 SNHLY and CDR2 FYNNEI. The CDR3 region is CASKGRGPVNYGYTF. CDR3 nucleotides: TGTGCCAGCAAGGGCAGGGGGCCTGTCAACTATGGCTACACCTTC. Full variable domain (missing parts from reference TRBV2 and TRBJ1-2): EPEVTQTPSHQVTQMGQEVILRCVPISNHLYFYWYRQILGQKVEFLVSFYNNEISEKSEIFDDQFSVERPDGSNFTLKIRSTKLEDSAMYFCASKGRGPVNYGYTFGSGTRLTVV.